This TCR beta chain was captured in a study of blood T cells in healthy people across ages. Together with a sample-barcoded 5' primer, a J-beta primer mix was included in a second PCR lasting about 7 to 12 cycles. All samples yielded 2.5 million or more CDR3-containing paired-end reads. From the 5' RACE reads, TCRdb called clonotypes with MiXCR, one entry per CDR3 protein. This sample has about 720,000 distinct CDR3 sequences, with 20% to 25% found just once. The germline V gene has CDR1 SGHRS and CDR2 YFSETQ. CDR3 length: 14 amino acids. V was clipped by 0 bases and J by 5 bases; unmatched bases: 4. The chain has TRBV5-1 and TRBJ2-7; TRBD2 matches at 8 bases. Material for sequencing was blood. This sequence was found in a man between 65 and 85 years old in good health. CDR3 amino acids: CASSLGGRRDEQYF. The CDR3 region has the DNA TGCGCCAGCAGCTTGGGCGGGAGGCGGGACGAGCAGTACTTC.